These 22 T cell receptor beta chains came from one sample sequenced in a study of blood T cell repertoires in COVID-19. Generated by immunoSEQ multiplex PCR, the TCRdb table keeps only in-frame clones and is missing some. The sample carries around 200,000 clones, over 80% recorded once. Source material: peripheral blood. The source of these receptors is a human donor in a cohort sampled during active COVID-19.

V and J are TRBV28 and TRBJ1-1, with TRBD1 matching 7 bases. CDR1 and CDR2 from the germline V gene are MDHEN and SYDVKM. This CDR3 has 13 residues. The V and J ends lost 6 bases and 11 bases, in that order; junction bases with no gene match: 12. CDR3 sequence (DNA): TGTGCCAGCAGGACGACAGGGTGGGGTTCGGCTTTCTTT. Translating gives CASRTTGWGSAFF. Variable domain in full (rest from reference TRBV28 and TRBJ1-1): DVKVTQSSRYLVKRTGEKVFLECVQDMDHENMFWYRQDPGLGLRLIYFSYDVKMKEKGDIPEGYSVSREKKERFSLILESASTNQTSMYLCASRTTGWGSAFFGQGTRLTVV.

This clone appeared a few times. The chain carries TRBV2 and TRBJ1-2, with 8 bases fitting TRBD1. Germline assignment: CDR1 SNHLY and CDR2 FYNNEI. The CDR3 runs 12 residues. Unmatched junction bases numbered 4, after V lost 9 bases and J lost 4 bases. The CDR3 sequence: CASSDRVYGYTF. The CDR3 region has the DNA TGTGCCAGTTCGGACAGGGTCTATGGCTACACCTTC.

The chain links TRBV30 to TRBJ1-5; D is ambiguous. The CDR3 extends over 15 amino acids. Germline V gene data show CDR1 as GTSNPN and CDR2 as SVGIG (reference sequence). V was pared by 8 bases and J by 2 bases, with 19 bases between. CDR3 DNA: TGTGCCGTTGCCGGCGGGGTTCTAGGCAATCAGCCCCAGCATTTT. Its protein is CAVAGGVLGNQPQHF.

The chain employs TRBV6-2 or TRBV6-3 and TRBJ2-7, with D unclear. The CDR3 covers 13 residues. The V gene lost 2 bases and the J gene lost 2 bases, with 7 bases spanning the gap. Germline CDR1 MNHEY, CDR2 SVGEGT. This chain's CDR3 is CASSYGITYEQYF. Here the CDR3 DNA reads TGTGCCAGCAGTTACGGCATAACCTACGAGCAGTACTTC.

DNA of the CDR3: TGTGCCAGCAGCAGTCAGGCCTTGAACACTGAAGCTTTCTTT. Amino acids: CASSSQALNTEAFF. V and J are TRBV27 and TRBJ1-1; unclear D gene. V gave up 6 bases and J gave up 0 bases, with 11 bases separating them. CDR1 is MNHEY and CDR2 is SMNVEV in the germline V gene (reference sequence). This CDR3 spans 14 amino acids.

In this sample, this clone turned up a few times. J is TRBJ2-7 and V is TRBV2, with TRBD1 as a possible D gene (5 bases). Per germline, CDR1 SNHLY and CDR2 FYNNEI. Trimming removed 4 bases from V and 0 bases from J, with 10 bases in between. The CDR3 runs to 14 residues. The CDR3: CASSVQALSYEQYF. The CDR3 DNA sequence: TGTGCCAGCAGTGTACAGGCGCTCTCCTACGAGCAGTACTTC.

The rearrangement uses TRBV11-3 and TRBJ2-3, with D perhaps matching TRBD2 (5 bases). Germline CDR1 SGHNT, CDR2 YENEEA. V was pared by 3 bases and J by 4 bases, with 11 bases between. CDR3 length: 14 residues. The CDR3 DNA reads TGTGCCAGCAGCTTCGGCGGACTCGCAGATACGCAGTATTTT. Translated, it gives CASSFGGLADTQYF.

CDR3 nucleotide sequence: TGTGCCAGCCGGGGAGCCGGAAACACCATATATTTT. The encoded protein is CASRGAGNTIYF. V usage is TRBV6-6 and J usage is TRBJ1-3; D is uncertain. V lost 8 bases and J lost 4, with 9 bases in between. CDR3 length: 12 amino acids. CDR1 and CDR2 from the germline V gene are MNHNY and SVGAGI (reference sequence).

The CDR3 nucleotides read TGCGCCAGCAGCTCGACAGGGTTTGGGCTGAACACTGAAGCTTTCTTT. It specifies CASSSTGFGLNTEAFF. V usage is TRBV5-1 and J usage is TRBJ1-1, with 7 bases that match TRBD1. Unmatched junction bases numbered 8, after V lost 3 bases and J lost 0 bases. Looked up from germline, CDR1 is SGHRS and CDR2 is YFSETQ. CDR3 size: 16 residues.

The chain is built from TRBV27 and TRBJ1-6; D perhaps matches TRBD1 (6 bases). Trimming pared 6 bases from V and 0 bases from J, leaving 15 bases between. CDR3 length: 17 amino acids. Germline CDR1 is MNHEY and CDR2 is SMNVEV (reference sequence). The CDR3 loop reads CASRSGQLSSYNSPLHF. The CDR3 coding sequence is TGTGCCAGCAGGTCCGGACAGCTTAGCTCCTATAATTCACCCCTCCACTTT.

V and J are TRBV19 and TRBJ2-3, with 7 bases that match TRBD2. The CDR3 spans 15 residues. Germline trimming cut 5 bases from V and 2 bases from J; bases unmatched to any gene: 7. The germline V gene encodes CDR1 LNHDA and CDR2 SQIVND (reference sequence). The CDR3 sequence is CASSQSGTTTDTQYF. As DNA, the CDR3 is TGTGCCAGTAGTCAAAGCGGGACCACCACAGATACGCAGTATTTT. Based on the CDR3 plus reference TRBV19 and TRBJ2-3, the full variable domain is DGGITQSPKYLFRKEGQNVTLSCEQNLNHDAMYWYRQDPGQGLRLIYYSQIVNDFQKGDIAEGYSVSREKKESFPLTVTSAQKNPTAFYLCASSQSGTTTDTQYFGPGTRLTVL.

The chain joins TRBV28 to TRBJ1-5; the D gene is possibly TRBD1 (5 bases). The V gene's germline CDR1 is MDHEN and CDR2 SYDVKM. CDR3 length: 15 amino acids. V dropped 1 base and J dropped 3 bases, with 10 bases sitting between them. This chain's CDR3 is CASSLSGGINQPQHF. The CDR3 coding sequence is TGTGCCAGCAGTTTATCGGGGGGAATCAATCAGCCCCAGCATTTT.

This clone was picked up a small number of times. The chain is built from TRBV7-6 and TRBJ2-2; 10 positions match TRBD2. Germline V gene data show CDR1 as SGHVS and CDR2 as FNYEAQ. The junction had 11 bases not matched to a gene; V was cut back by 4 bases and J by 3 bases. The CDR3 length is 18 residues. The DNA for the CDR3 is TGTGCCAGCAGCTCGCCCGAGAGCGGGAGGGGAGACACCGGGGAGCTGTTTTTT. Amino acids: CASSSPESGRGDTGELFF.

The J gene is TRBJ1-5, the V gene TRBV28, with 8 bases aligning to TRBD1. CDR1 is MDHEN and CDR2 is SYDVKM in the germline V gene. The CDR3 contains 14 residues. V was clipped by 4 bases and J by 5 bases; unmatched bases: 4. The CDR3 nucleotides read TGTGCCAGCAGTTCGGACAGGGTGGATCAGCCCCAGCATTTT. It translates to CASSSDRVDQPQHF.

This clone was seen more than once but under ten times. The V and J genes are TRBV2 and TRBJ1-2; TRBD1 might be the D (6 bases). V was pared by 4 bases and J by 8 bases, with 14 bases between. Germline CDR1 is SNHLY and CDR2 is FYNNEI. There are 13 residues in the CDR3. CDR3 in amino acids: CASSGHGTLGYTF. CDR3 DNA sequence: TGTGCCAGCAGTGGCCACGGGACATTAGGCTACACCTTC. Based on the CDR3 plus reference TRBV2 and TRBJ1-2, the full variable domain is EPEVTQTPSHQVTQMGQEVILRCVPISNHLYFYWYRQILGQKVEFLVSFYNNEISEKSEIFDDQFSVERPDGSNFTLKIRSTKLEDSAMYFCASSGHGTLGYTFGSGTRLTVV.

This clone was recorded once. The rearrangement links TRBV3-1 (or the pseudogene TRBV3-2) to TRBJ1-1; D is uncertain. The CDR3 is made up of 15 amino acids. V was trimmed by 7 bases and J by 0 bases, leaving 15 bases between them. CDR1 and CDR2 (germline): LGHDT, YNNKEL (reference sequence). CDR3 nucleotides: TGTGCCAGCACCTCAACCTTGTCGGTGAACACTGAAGCTTTCTTT. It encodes CASTSTLSVNTEAFF.

This chain's CDR3 is CATSQGNDYGYTF. In nucleotides, the CDR3 is TGTGCCACCTCCCAGGGCAATGACTATGGCTACACCTTC. The chain has TRBV5-4 and TRBJ1-2, with D possibly TRBD1 on 5 matching bases. The germline V and J ends were trimmed by 9 bases and 3 bases, with 15 bases remaining between them. This CDR3 has 13 residues. CDR1 is SGHNT and CDR2 is YYREEE in the germline V gene (reference sequence).

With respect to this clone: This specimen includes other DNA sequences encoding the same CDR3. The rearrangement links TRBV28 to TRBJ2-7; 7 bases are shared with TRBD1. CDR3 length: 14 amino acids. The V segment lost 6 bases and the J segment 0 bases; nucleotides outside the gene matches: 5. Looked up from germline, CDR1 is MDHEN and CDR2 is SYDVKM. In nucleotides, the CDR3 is TGTGCCAGCAGACACCGGGACAGCTCCTACGAGCAGTACTTC. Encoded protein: CASRHRDSSYEQYF.

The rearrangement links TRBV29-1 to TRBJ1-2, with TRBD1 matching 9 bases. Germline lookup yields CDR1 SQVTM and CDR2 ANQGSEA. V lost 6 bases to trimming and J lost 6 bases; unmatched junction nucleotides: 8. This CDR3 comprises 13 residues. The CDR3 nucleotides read TGCAGCGTGAAGGGGACAGGGCAAAATGGCTACACCTTC. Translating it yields CSVKGTGQNGYTF.

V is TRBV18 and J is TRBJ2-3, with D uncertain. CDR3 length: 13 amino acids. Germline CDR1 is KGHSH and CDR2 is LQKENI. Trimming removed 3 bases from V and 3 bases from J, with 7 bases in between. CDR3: CASSPQLTDTQYF. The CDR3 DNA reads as TGTGCCAGCTCACCGCAACTGACAGATACGCAGTATTTT.

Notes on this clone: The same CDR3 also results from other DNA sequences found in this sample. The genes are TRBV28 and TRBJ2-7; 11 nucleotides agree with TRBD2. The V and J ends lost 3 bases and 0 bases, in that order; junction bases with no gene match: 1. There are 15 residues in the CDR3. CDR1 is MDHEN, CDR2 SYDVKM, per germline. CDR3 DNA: TGTGCCAGCAGTTTGGGGACTAGCGGCTCCTACGAGCAGTACTTC. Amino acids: CASSLGTSGSYEQYF.

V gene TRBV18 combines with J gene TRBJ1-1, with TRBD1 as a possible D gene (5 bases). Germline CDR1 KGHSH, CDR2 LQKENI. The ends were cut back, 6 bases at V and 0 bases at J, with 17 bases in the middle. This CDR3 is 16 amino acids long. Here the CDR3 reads CASSLRQSLMNTEAFF. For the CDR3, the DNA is TGTGCCAGCTCCCTCCGACAGAGCCTCATGAACACTGAAGCTTTCTTT.